This entry describes one T cell receptor beta chain. The junction differs from germline at one of its ends, possibly a read error. These data belong to a study of blood T cells in healthy people across ages. The germline V gene has CDR1 KGHDR and CDR2 SFDVKD. The CDR3 length is 14 residues. PCR was performed a second time for roughly 7 to 11 cycles using a sample-barcoded 5' primer and a J-beta primer mix. Each CDR3 protein is one row after TCRdb ran MiXCR on the 5' RACE reads. The sample shows about 930,000 distinct CDR3 sequences, around 29% of them seen only once. Every sample had a minimum of 6.5 million PBMCs isolated. The same sample was also studied in work on T cells of mothers and their children. Per that study: Over 9.5 million TCR beta CDR3 reads were obtained from each mother, and roughly 3 million from each child. Mother-child pairs who were related displayed a slightly higher overlap than unrelated pairs, a difference that was non-significant.

This chain joins TRBV24-1 and TRBJ2-5; 10 bases align to TRBD1. This receptor was identified in a woman aged 40 to 50 in good health. Sequenced: blood. For the CDR3, the DNA is TGTGCCATCAGTGACTGGGGACAGGGGGAGACCCAGTACTTC. Its protein is CAISDWGQGETQYF.